A single sample is the source of the 13 T cell receptor beta chains below, sequenced in a study of shared clonotypes between healthy human individuals. Profiled with immunoSEQ multiplex PCR; TCRdb holds only in-frame clones, not every one. The repertoire consists of some 2,000,000 clones, with 90% to 97% occurring once and the leading ten covering around 0.13%. What was sequenced was naive CD4+ T cells sorted from blood. Specified subset: CD45RA+ positively selected. All receptors come from a man in his late teens or twenties in good health.

This chain joins TRBV6-1 and TRBJ2-1, with 7 bases fitting TRBD1. The CDR3 is 17 residues long. V lost 2 bases and J lost 3; bases outside the gene matches: 10. In germline, CDR1 is MNHNS, CDR2 SASEGT. CDR3 nucleotides: TGTGCCAGCAGTGAACGGGGAGACAGGGCTTTCTACAATGAGCAGTTCTTC. Residues: CASSERGDRAFYNEQFF.

This clone appeared once. CDR3 bases: TGTGCCAGCGGACAGGGAATTAATTCACCCCTCCACTTT. Its translation: CASGQGINSPLHF. The chain combines TRBV28 with TRBJ1-6; 8 positions agree with TRBD1. CDR1 and CDR2 from the germline V gene are MDHEN and SYDVKM. The CDR3 contains 13 residues. The ends lost 8 bases at V and 6 bases at J; junction bases unmatched: 3.

J is TRBJ2-3 and V is TRBV10-3; D is undetermined. Germline V gene data show CDR1 as ENHRY and CDR2 as SYGVKD. The CDR3 is 14 amino acids. V lost 8 bases and J lost 4, with 16 bases in between. CDR3 sequence (DNA): TGTGCCATCTTAAACTTAGTGACCCCAGATACGCAGTATTTT. Its translation: CAILNLVTPDTQYF.

The V gene is TRBV12-5, the J gene TRBJ1-3, with 9 nucleotides matching TRBD1. CDR3 size: 19 residues. V shed 0 bases, J shed 3 bases, and the junction held 12 bases outside the gene matches. Germline CDR1 reads LGHNT; CDR2 reads FRNRAP. As DNA, the CDR3 is TGTGCTAGTGGTTTGGTAGGAGAAAACAGGGGGCTTTTTGGAAACACCATATATTTT. Translated: CASGLVGENRGLFGNTIYF. Based on the CDR3 plus reference TRBV12-5 and TRBJ1-3, the full variable domain is DARVTQTPRHKVTEMGQEVTMRCQPILGHNTVFWYRQTMMQGLELLAYFRNRAPLDDSGMPKDRFSAEMPDATLATLKIQPSEPRDSAVYFCASGLVGENRGLFGNTIYFGEGSWLTVV.

V gene TRBV5-6 combines with J gene TRBJ1-1, with D uncertain. V dropped 2 bases and J dropped 5 bases, with 16 bases sitting between them. Germline CDR1 reads SGHDT; CDR2 reads YYEEEE. CDR3 length equals 15 residues. The CDR3 sequence is CASSFFLTEGTEAFF. The CDR3 coding sequence is TGTGCCAGCAGCTTTTTCTTGACCGAAGGGACTGAAGCTTTCTTT.

This clone was detected once. The same CDR3 also results from other DNA sequences found in this sample. The chain carries TRBV2 and TRBJ1-5; D possibly corresponds to TRBD1 (5 bases). Trimming took 1 base from V and 7 from J, leaving 8 bases between them. Germline CDR1 and CDR2: SNHLY and FYNNEI. This CDR3 is 13 amino acids long. The CDR3, as DNA: TGTGCCAGCAGTGAAGAAGGGGAACAGCCCCAGCATTTT. This codes for CASSEEGEQPQHF.

V usage is TRBV7-3 and J usage is TRBJ1-6; a possible D gene is TRBD1 (6 bases). V was trimmed by 2 bases and J by 14 bases, leaving 13 bases between them. This CDR3 contains 13 residues. CDR1 is SGHTA, CDR2 FQGTGA, per germline. CDR3 protein: CASSLGFGQSLHF. CDR3 DNA sequence: TGTGCCAGCAGCTTAGGTTTCGGACAGTCCCTCCACTTT.

V gene TRBV9 combines with J gene TRBJ2-7; D may be TRBD2 (5 bases). Germline-derived CDR1 and CDR2 are SGDLS and YYNGEE. V lost 1 base and J lost 7, with 18 bases in between. The CDR3 contains 15 residues. CDR3 sequence (DNA): TGTGCCAGCAGCGTAAGTATAAGAACTGGGGAGGAGCAGTACTTC. This encodes CASSVSIRTGEEQYF.

The V gene is TRBV14, the J gene TRBJ1-5; 12 nucleotides agree with TRBD1. Germline CDR1 SGHDN, CDR2 FVKESK. This CDR3 is built from 18 residues. J lost 4 bases, V lost 6 bases, and 13 bases had no gene match. The CDR3 DNA is TGTGCCAGCAGACCCCAGGAGGGGACAGGGGGCCGGAATCAGCCCCAGCATTTT. It specifies CASRPQEGTGGRNQPQHF.

This clone has just a few counts. This chain connects TRBV25-1 to TRBJ2-7; 7 bases align to TRBD2. Germline loops: CDR1 MGHDK, CDR2 SYGVNS. Trimming cost V 1 base and J 3 bases; bases outside gene matches: 0. The CDR3 is 13 residues long. CDR3 coding DNA: TGTGCCAGCAGTGAATGGGGGGGCTACGAGCAGTACTTC. Its translation: CASSEWGGYEQYF.

The sample holds one count of this clone. The V and J genes are TRBV7-2 and TRBJ1-3, with D unresolved. The germline gives CDR1 SGHTA, CDR2 FQGNSA. V was clipped by 5 bases and J by 2 bases, with 13 bases between them. The CDR3 runs to 15 residues. CDR3 in amino acids: CASSQQVGPGNTIYF. Written as DNA, the CDR3 is TGTGCCAGCAGCCAACAAGTAGGGCCTGGAAACACCATATATTTT.

The genes are TRBV6-5 and TRBJ2-5, with D tentatively TRBD2 (6 bases). This CDR3 has 13 amino acids. From germline, CDR1 is MNHEY and CDR2 SVGAGI. V was pared by 6 bases and J by 5 bases, with 13 bases between. The CDR3 coding sequence is TGTGCCAGCAGAAGCACACGGGGGGAGACCCAGTACTTC. Its protein is CASRSTRGETQYF.

The chain recombines TRBV28 with TRBJ1-5, with TRBD1 identical over 8 bases. V lost 7 bases, J lost 2 bases, and 7 bases stayed unmatched. The CDR3 is 15 residues long. CDR1 is MDHEN, CDR2 SYDVKM, per germline. The CDR3 loop reads CASMNRGIGNQPQHF. CDR3 bases: TGTGCCAGCATGAACAGGGGGATTGGCAATCAGCCCCAGCATTTT.